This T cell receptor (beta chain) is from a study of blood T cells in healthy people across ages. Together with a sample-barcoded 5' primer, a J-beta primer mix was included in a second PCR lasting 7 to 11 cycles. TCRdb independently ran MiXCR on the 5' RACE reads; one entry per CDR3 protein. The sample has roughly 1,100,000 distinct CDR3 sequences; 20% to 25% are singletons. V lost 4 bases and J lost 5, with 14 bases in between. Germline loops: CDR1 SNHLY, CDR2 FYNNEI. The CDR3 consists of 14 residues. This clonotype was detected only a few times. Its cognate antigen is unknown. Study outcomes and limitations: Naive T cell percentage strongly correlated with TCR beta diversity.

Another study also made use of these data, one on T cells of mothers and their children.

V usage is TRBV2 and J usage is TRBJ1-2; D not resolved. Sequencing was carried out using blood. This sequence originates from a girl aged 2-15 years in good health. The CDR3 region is CASSAAPLQYGYTF. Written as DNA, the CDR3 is TGTGCCAGCAGTGCGGCCCCACTACAGTATGGCTACACCTTC.